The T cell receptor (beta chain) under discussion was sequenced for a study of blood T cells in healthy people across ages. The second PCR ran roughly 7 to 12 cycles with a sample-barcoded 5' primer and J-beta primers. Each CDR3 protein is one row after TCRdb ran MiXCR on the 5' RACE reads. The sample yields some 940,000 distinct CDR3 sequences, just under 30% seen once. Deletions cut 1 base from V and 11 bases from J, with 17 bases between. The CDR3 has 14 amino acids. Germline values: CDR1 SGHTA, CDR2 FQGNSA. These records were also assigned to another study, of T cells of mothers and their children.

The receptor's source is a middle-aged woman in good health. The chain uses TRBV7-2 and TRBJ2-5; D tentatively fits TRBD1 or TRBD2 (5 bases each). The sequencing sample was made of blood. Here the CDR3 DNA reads TGTGCCAGCAGCTTAGGCCCCAGGGTGAGGGAGCAGTACTTC. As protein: CASSLGPRVREQYF.